This T cell receptor beta chain was identified in a study of T cells after yellow fever vaccination. The authors made TCR cDNA by 5'RACE template switching, adding a universal primer site and UMIs. One entry per CDR3 protein, called by TCRdb with MiXCR from the 5' RACE reads. This sample carries some 100,000 distinct CDR3 sequences, about 8.2% of them seen once, and the ten largest clones take roughly 17%. This clonotype was seen only a few times. This sequence was found in a man aged 18 to 29 who received the YFV17D yellow fever vaccine. The sample here was CD8+ T cells not binding an NS4B(214-222) dextramer, sorted from PBMCs, taken around 16 days after the first yellow fever vaccination.

The CDR3 here is CASTFGTEASPLHF. The CDR3 DNA is TGTGCCAGCACTTTCGGGACGGAGGCTTCACCCCTCCACTTT. The chain carries TRBV6-5 and TRBJ1-6, with D possibly TRBD1 on 5 matching bases. Germline CDR1 MNHEY, CDR2 SVGAGI. The CDR3 is 14 amino acids. Trimming stripped 7 bases from V and 9 bases from J, with 16 bases between.